The 18 T cell receptor beta chains reported below all come from one sample, sequenced in a study of regulatory T cells in long-lasting Graves disease. To make TCR beta libraries, researchers used iRepertoire HTBI primers and Arm-PCR of CDR3 regions. TCRdb used MiXCR to reprocess the multiplex PCR reads, holding one entry per CDR3 protein. Here the sample spans under 350,000 distinct CDR3 sequences, 22% being singletons. Time point denoted: persistent/refractory GD, antithyroid drugs over 5 years with positive TRAb. From RNA extracted from PBMCs, the TCR library was made. The input for sequencing was peripheral blood mononuclear cells (PBMCs), taken when the disease was refractory, from a patient treated with antithyroid drugs. The receptors stem from a female donor with Graves disease.

In its sample, this clonotype was seen many times. The rearrangement joins TRBV6-2 or TRBV6-3 to TRBJ1-5, with 7 nucleotides matching TRBD1. The V segment lost 6 bases and the J segment 1 base; nucleotides outside the gene matches: 9. The germline V gene has CDR1 MNHEY and CDR2 SVGEGT. The CDR3 has 16 amino acids. The CDR3 sequence is CASRKTGTASNQPQHF. The CDR3 DNA reads TGTGCCAGCAGAAAGACCGGGACAGCAAGCAATCAGCCCCAGCATTTT.

This clonotype was seen ten or more times. V gene TRBV11-2 combines with J gene TRBJ2-5; D ambiguous. Per germline, CDR1 SGHAT and CDR2 FQNNGV. The CDR3 totals 14 residues. Trimming shortened V by 3 bases and J by 5 bases, and 13 bases separated the two germline ends. The CDR3 DNA is TGTGCCAGCAGCTTGGGAAGTTTGTTGGAGACCCAGTACTTC. Encoded protein: CASSLGSLLETQYF.

The chain recombines TRBV7-9 with TRBJ2-3; D ambiguous. This CDR3 region has 14 residues. Trimming stripped 4 bases from V and 2 bases from J, with 10 bases between. Germline CDR1 is SEHNR and CDR2 is FQNEAQ (reference sequence). The CDR3 DNA reads as TGTGCCAGCAGCTCATCGACCCTCACAGATACGCAGTATTTT. Its translation: CASSSSTLTDTQYF.

The J gene is TRBJ1-2, the V gene TRBV24-1, with D hard to call. Germline V gives CDR1 KGHDR, CDR2 SFDVKD. CDR3 length: 11 amino acids. The CDR3 bases are TGTGCGCGTACAGCTAACTATGGCTACACCTTC. Amino acids: CARTANYGYTF.

V gene TRBV28 combines with J gene TRBJ1-4; D is perhaps TRBD1 (6 bases). The V gene's germline CDR1 is MDHEN and CDR2 SYDVKM. This CDR3 contains 15 residues. Trimming stripped 3 bases from V and 3 bases from J, with 11 bases between. CDR3 protein: CASSLRRGSNEKLFF. In DNA form, the CDR3 reads TGTGCCAGCAGTTTGAGGAGGGGGTCTAATGAAAAACTGTTTTTT.

This clonotype was found many times. The CDR3 coding sequence is TGTGCCAGCAGTACCTCCAGGGGGCACGAGCAGTACTTC. It yields the protein CASSTSRGHEQYF. The rearrangement links TRBV28 to TRBJ2-7, with 8 bases fitting TRBD1. J was trimmed by 5 bases and V by 5 bases; bases with no gene match: 5. The V gene's germline CDR1 is MDHEN and CDR2 SYDVKM. The CDR3 spans 13 residues.

This clonotype occurred many times. The chain is built from TRBV12-3 or TRBV12-4 and TRBJ1-2, with no clear D. The V gene lost 5 bases and the J gene lost 4 bases, with 11 bases spanning the gap. The CDR3 sequence is 13 residues long. CDR3 bases: TGTGCCAGCAGTGGGGTCATGCTCTATGGCTACACCTTC. This encodes CASSGVMLYGYTF.

V usage is TRBV18 and J usage is TRBJ2-3; 8 nucleotides agree with TRBD1. The CDR3 is made up of 15 amino acids. The germline V gene encodes CDR1 KGHSH and CDR2 LQKENI. J gave up 0 bases and V 6 bases, and 5 bases lay outside the gene matches. The CDR3 here is CASSPGQASTDTQYF. DNA for the CDR3: TGTGCCAGCTCGCCGGGACAGGCTAGCACAGATACGCAGTATTTT.

A word on this clonotype: The conserved closing phenylalanine or tryptophan is absent in this CDR3, likely reflecting a read error. The rearrangement links TRBV28 to TRBJ2-1; D perhaps matches TRBD2 (6 bases). Germline V gene lookup returns CDR1 MDHEN and CDR2 SYDVKM. The CDR3 has 15 amino acids. The V gene lost 5 bases and the J gene lost 1 base, with 12 bases spanning the gap. The CDR3 spells CASSPPLASYNEQFS. The CDR3 region has the DNA TGTGCCAGCAGTCCCCCACTAGCTTCCTACAATGAGCAGTTCTCC.

J is TRBJ2-1 and V is TRBV3-1, with 14 bases matching TRBD2. This CDR3 is 16 amino acids long. J was trimmed by 8 bases and V by 2 bases; bases with no gene match: 5. CDR1 is LGHDT and CDR2 is YNNKEL in the germline V gene (reference sequence). Written as DNA, the CDR3 is TGTGCCAGCAGCCAACAGGGACTAGCGGGAGTCGATGAGCAGTTCTTC. It encodes CASSQQGLAGVDEQFF.

On this clonotype itself: This may arise from a read error, as a much more abundant clone is one base away. The chain combines TRBV12-3 or TRBV12-4 with TRBJ2-4; a possible D gene is TRBD1 (6 bases). The DNA end favors TRBJ2-5, so the J call may be wrong. This CDR3 is built from 13 residues. CDR3 DNA: TGTGCCAGCGGCCATGGACAGTTGGAGACCCAGTACTTC. Amino acid sequence: CASGHGQLETQYF.

The genes are TRBV6-2 or TRBV6-3 and TRBJ1-1, with a possible D match to TRBD1 (6 bases). Per the germline V gene, CDR1 is MNHEY and CDR2 is SVGEGT. The CDR3 covers 15 residues. The V end lost 2 bases, the J end lost 3 bases, and 13 bases lay between the germline ends. DNA for the CDR3: TGTGCCAGCAGTTACAGTCGGACAGAGGACACTGAAGCTTTCTTT. Amino acids: CASSYSRTEDTEAFF.

The chain carries TRBV20-1 and TRBJ2-2; 10 bases are a match to TRBD2. The CDR3 contains 15 residues. Germline lookup yields CDR1 DFQATT and CDR2 SNEGSKA (reference sequence). The chain's CDR3 is CSASESSGRTGELFF. The CDR3 region has the DNA TGCAGCGCATCCGAATCTAGCGGGAGAACCGGGGAGCTGTTTTTT.

CDR3 sequence reads: CSVEDFRRGTEAFF. The CDR3, as DNA: TGCAGCGTTGAAGATTTCAGGCGGGGGACTGAAGCTTTCTTT. The chain links TRBV29-1 to TRBJ1-1; tentatively, D is TRBD1 (5 bases). Trimming took 0 bases from V and 5 from J, leaving 13 bases between them. From germline, CDR1 is SQVTM and CDR2 ANQGSEA. This CDR3 spans 14 amino acids.

Many counts were recorded for this clonotype. V is TRBV30 and J is TRBJ1-4; D not certain. Germline CDR1 GTSNPN, CDR2 SVGIG (reference sequence). This CDR3 spans 15 amino acids. The V end was cut by 5 bases, the J end by 2 bases, with 15 bases between. CDR3 bases: TGTGCCTGGGAAGCTCCTCAGGTTACTAATGAAAAACTGTTTTTT. Protein sequence: CAWEAPQVTNEKLFF.

The chain uses TRBV6-4 and TRBJ2-2, with 14 bases aligning to TRBD2. Germline V gene lookup returns CDR1 MRHNA and CDR2 SNTAGT. V shed 3 bases, J shed 4 bases, and the junction held 1 base outside the gene matches. This CDR3 contains 16 residues. The CDR3 region has the DNA TGTGCCAGCAGTGAAGGACTAGCGGGAGGCACCGGGGAGCTGTTTTTT. Amino acids: CASSEGLAGGTGELFF.

This clonotype was counted at least ten times. The chain joins TRBV12-3 or TRBV12-4 to TRBJ1-2; no definite D call. The CDR3 spans 18 residues. The germline V and J ends were trimmed by 3 bases and 4 bases, with 24 bases remaining between them. CDR3 DNA: TGTGCCAGCAGTTTTCCACCCGGTCGGATCGACGGGATCTATGGCTACACCTTC. Translation gives CASSFPPGRIDGIYGYTF.

This clonotype was seen a handful of times. The rearrangement uses TRBV5-1 and TRBJ1-2; 8 positions agree with TRBD1. This CDR3 contains 16 residues. V shed 0 bases, J shed 8 bases, and the junction held 12 bases outside the gene matches. Germline CDR1 is SGHRS and CDR2 is YFSETQ. The CDR3 spells CASSLVGGQGKGGYTF. The CDR3, as DNA: TGCGCCAGCAGCTTGGTTGGTGGACAGGGAAAAGGAGGCTACACCTTC. Filled out from reference TRBV5-1 and TRBJ1-2, the complete variable domain reads KAGVTQTPRYLIKTRGQQVTLSCSPISGHRSVSWYQQTPGQGLQFLFEYFSETQRNKGNFPGRFSGRQFSNSRSEMNVSTLELGDSALYLCASSLVGGQGKGGYTFGSGTRLTVV.